One and the same sample provided the 24 T cell receptor beta chains below, sequenced in a study of shared clonotypes between healthy human individuals (dated by TCRdb to about 2020). Receptor amplification or capture employed the immunoSEQ multiplex PCR assay. Drawn from immuneACCESS, this table holds only the in-frame rearrangements with V and J called that TCRdb kept. Clones are partly lost; checked studies trace under half to an unresolved V gene and leave the rest unexplained. In this sample the table shows about 980,000 clones, 76% of which occur a single time. Roughly 1.5% of the sample rests with the top ten. Source material: memory CD4+ T cells sorted from blood. The sample's cell subset or site, from its label and the paper: CD45RA-negative fraction. Source of these receptors: a man younger than 35 in good health.

This clone was seen once. V usage is TRBV30 and J usage is TRBJ1-6, with D unresolved. The CDR3 loop spans 12 amino acids. CDR1 and CDR2 (germline): GTSNPN, SVGIG (reference sequence). The V and J ends lost 3 bases and 9 bases respectively, with 9 bases between them. In DNA form, the CDR3 reads TGTGCCTGGAGCGCTCCCTCTTCACCCCTCCACTTT. As protein: CAWSAPSSPLHF.

This clone occurred once. The V gene is TRBV6-6, the J gene TRBJ2-3; D is ambiguous. V dropped 5 bases and J dropped 2 bases, with 11 bases sitting between them. The CDR3 runs to 14 residues. Germline V gene lookup returns CDR1 MNHNY and CDR2 SVGAGI (reference sequence). The CDR3 spells CASSPGKNTDTQYF. CDR3 DNA: TGTGCCAGCAGTCCAGGAAAGAACACAGATACGCAGTATTTT.

The chain combines TRBV4-1 with TRBJ2-1; tentatively, D is TRBD2 (6 bases). Germline V gene data show CDR1 as MGHRA and CDR2 as YSYEKL. CDR3 size: 15 residues. Trimming pared 1 base from V and 8 bases from J, leaving 15 bases between. CDR3 sequence: CASSQGAGWRDEQFF. The DNA of the CDR3 is TGCGCCAGCAGCCAAGGTGCGGGGTGGCGAGATGAGCAGTTCTTC.

The genes are TRBV11-2 and TRBJ2-5, with TRBD2 matching 12 bases. Germline V gene lookup returns CDR1 SGHAT and CDR2 FQNNGV. With 4 bases clipped from V and 1 base from J, the junction kept 4 bases outside the gene matches. The CDR3 consists of 16 residues. CDR3 in amino acids: CASSSLGLAGQETQYF. The DNA of the CDR3 is TGTGCCAGCAGCTCCTTGGGACTAGCGGGCCAAGAGACCCAGTACTTC.

Only a few counts were recorded for this clone. The chain recombines TRBV12-2 with TRBJ2-3. TRBV12-2 is marked as a pseudogene. The length of the CDR3 is 14 residues. The CDR3 region has the DNA TGTGCAAGTCGCTTAAGCTGGCGCACAGATACGCAGTATTTT. The encoded protein is CASRLSWRTDTQYF.

The chain couples TRBV11-3 to TRBJ1-3; no clear D. CDR3 length: 15 amino acids. The germline gives CDR1 SGHNT, CDR2 YENEEA. V lost 0 bases and J 0 bases, leaving 6 bases between the germline ends. The CDR3 loop is CASSLDGSSGNTIYF. In nucleotides, the CDR3 is TGTGCCAGCAGCTTAGATGGCTCCTCTGGAAACACCATATATTTT.

The CDR3: CASSPSDRGLYEQYF. Written as DNA, the CDR3 is TGTGCCAGCAGCCCCTCGGACAGGGGGTTGTACGAGCAGTACTTC. The chain has TRBV5-6 and TRBJ2-7; 10 bases are shared with TRBD1. Germline-derived CDR1 and CDR2 are SGHDT and YYEEEE. The CDR3 contains 15 residues. Trimming removed 4 bases from V and 4 bases from J; junction bases left unmatched: 8.

V is TRBV25-1 and J is TRBJ2-7; TRBD2 aligns across 9 bases. The CDR3 sequence is 14 residues long. V was clipped by 7 bases and J by 0 bases; unmatched bases: 4. Germline V gene data show CDR1 as MGHDK and CDR2 as SYGVNS. The CDR3 region has the DNA TGTGCCAGCATCGGTAGCGGGGGCTCCTACGAGCAGTACTTC. Amino acids: CASIGSGGSYEQYF.

The chain couples TRBV18 to TRBJ1-4; 12 nucleotides align to TRBD1. The V gene end was trimmed by 5 bases and the J gene end by 7 bases; junction bases not matched to a gene: 5. CDR1 is KGHSH and CDR2 is LQKENI in the germline V gene. The CDR3 extends over 15 amino acids. The CDR3 sequence is CASSSGTGGGEKLFF. The CDR3 nucleotides are TGTGCCAGCTCATCGGGGACAGGGGGCGGTGAAAAACTGTTTTTT.

This clone was found once. The chain carries TRBV7-2 and TRBJ2-5; 14 positions match TRBD2. This CDR3 is 15 amino acids long. CDR1 SGHTA and CDR2 FQGNSA come from the germline V gene. Unmatched junction bases numbered 4, after V lost 5 bases and J lost 5 bases. The CDR3 nucleotides read TGTGCCAGCAGCCGGACTAGCGGGGGGAGGGAGACCCAGTACTTC. It yields the protein CASSRTSGGRETQYF.

This clone was seen a few times. J is TRBJ2-1 and V is TRBV28, with D maybe TRBD2 (6 bases). The germline V gene has CDR1 MDHEN and CDR2 SYDVKM. V shed 10 bases and J shed 5 bases, with 18 bases lying between them. This CDR3 comprises 14 residues. CDR3 residues: CAISDPGGHNEQFF. As DNA, the CDR3 is TGTGCCATCTCCGATCCCGGGGGACACAATGAGCAGTTCTTC.

This clone was recorded many times. Distinct nucleotide sequences in the sample also encode this CDR3. V and J are TRBV28 and TRBJ1-2; D not resolved. Germline CDR1 is MDHEN and CDR2 is SYDVKM. There are 13 residues in the CDR3. Trimming shortened V by 1 base and J by 5 bases, and 8 bases separated the two germline ends. In DNA, the CDR3 is TGTGCCAGCAGTTTATTGAAGGGATATGGCTACACCTTC. Its protein is CASSLLKGYGYTF.

The rearrangement joins TRBV6-6 to TRBJ1-2; no firm D call. Germline V gene lookup returns CDR1 MNHNY and CDR2 SVGAGI (reference sequence). Between the trimmed V and J ends, which lost 1 base and 4 bases, there was a span of 16 bases. The CDR3 length is 16 residues. Here the CDR3 DNA reads TGTGCCAGCAGTTACTTCGCAGGCTACCCCTTCTATGGCTACACCTTC. Translating gives CASSYFAGYPFYGYTF.

V and J are TRBV5-1 and TRBJ1-1; weak D call: TRBD1 (5 bases). The germline gives CDR1 SGHRS, CDR2 YFSETQ. The ends were cut back, 4 bases at V and 1 base at J, with 11 bases in the middle. The CDR3 extends over 14 amino acids. CDR3 loop: CASSPGDRNTEAFF. CDR3 DNA: TGCGCCAGCAGCCCGGGAGACAGGAACACTGAAGCTTTCTTT.

The chain links TRBV11-2 to TRBJ1-4, with D tentatively TRBD1 (5 bases). Germline CDR1 and CDR2: SGHAT and FQNNGV. The ends were cut back, 5 bases at V and 8 bases at J, with 9 bases in the middle. The CDR3 consists of 12 residues. The CDR3, as DNA: TGTGCCAGCAGCACCGGGGGGGAAAAACTGTTTTTT. Its protein product is CASSTGGEKLFF.

This chain connects TRBV10-2 to TRBJ2-7; D unclear. With 4 bases removed from V and 3 bases from J, the gap between germline ends came to 13 bases. The CDR3 consists of 14 residues. CDR1 is WSHSY and CDR2 is SAAADI in the germline V gene. The DNA of the CDR3 is TGCGCCAGCAGTGTATCTGGGCAGTACTACGAGCAGTACTTC. Protein: CASSVSGQYYEQYF.

The V call is TRBV29-1, the J call TRBJ1-1, with D perhaps TRBD1 (6 bases). Germline V gene data show CDR1 as SQVTM and CDR2 as ANQGSEA. V gave up 3 bases and J gave up 0 bases, with 20 bases separating them. The CDR3 extends over 17 amino acids. CDR3 residues: CSVDIRGRSPLNTEAFF. CDR3 bases: TGCAGCGTTGATATCAGGGGACGGAGTCCATTGAACACTGAAGCTTTCTTT.

A word on this clone: Other DNA sequences in the sample encode the same CDR3. The V gene is TRBV6-5, the J gene TRBJ1-2; possible D gene TRBD1, 5 bases. The germline V and J ends were trimmed by 0 bases and 4 bases, with 9 bases remaining between them. The germline V gene has CDR1 MNHEY and CDR2 SVGAGI. The CDR3 runs 14 residues. For the CDR3, the DNA is TGTGCCAGCAGTTACTCGGCCGGGGGCTATGGCTACACCTTC. Translating gives CASSYSAGGYGYTF.

This clone came up once. This chain joins TRBV28 and TRBJ1-5; D is uncertain. The CDR3 loop spans 14 amino acids. Trimming removed 8 bases at V and 6 bases at J, with 17 bases between. CDR1 is MDHEN and CDR2 is SYDVKM in the germline V gene. The CDR3 here is CASSDPASGQPQHF. The CDR3 DNA follows: TGTGCCAGCTCGGACCCTGCTTCGGGTCAGCCCCAGCATTTT.

J is TRBJ1-6 and V is TRBV5-8, with a possible D match to TRBD1 (5 bases). This CDR3 contains 15 residues. Per the germline V gene, CDR1 is SGHTS and CDR2 is YDEGEE. The V end lost 4 bases, the J end lost 4 bases, and 12 bases lay between the germline ends. The CDR3 nucleotides are TGTGCCAGCAGCATCCGGGACGTTTATAATTCACCCCTCCACTTT. Translating it yields CASSIRDVYNSPLHF.

The CDR3 DNA reads as TGCGCCAGCAGCTGGAGCGGGGGGAACACCGGGGAGCTGTTTTTT. Protein sequence: CASSWSGGNTGELFF. The gene calls are TRBV5-1 and TRBJ2-2; 8 positions agree with TRBD2. CDR1 is SGHRS and CDR2 is YFSETQ in the germline V gene. The J segment lost 1 base and the V segment lost 3 bases, leaving 2 bases of the junction unmatched. CDR3 length: 15 residues.

This chain links TRBV7-9 with TRBJ2-2; D ambiguous. V lost 5 bases and J lost 4, with 8 bases in between. This CDR3 has 13 residues. Germline-derived CDR1 and CDR2 are SEHNR and FQNEAQ (reference sequence). The CDR3 sequence: CASSPKATGELFF. The CDR3 nucleotides read TGTGCCAGCAGCCCCAAGGCCACCGGGGAGCTGTTTTTT.

The V gene is TRBV6-1, the J gene TRBJ2-3; maybe TRBD1 (5 bases). The V gene lost 8 bases and the J gene lost 5 bases, with 8 bases spanning the gap. The CDR3 length is 11 residues. Looked up from germline, CDR1 is MNHNS and CDR2 is SASEGT. The chain's CDR3 is CASGALDTQYF. The CDR3 nucleotides are TGTGCCAGCGGGGCCTTAGATACGCAGTATTTT.

The chain joins TRBV5-1 to TRBJ2-3, with 7 bases identical to TRBD1. Germline V CDR1 and CDR2: SGHRS, YFSETQ. V dropped 4 bases and J dropped 6; count of bases not matched to a gene: 11. There are 15 residues in the CDR3. CDR3 sequence: CASSPNGDSGDTQYF. CDR3 in DNA: TGCGCCAGCAGCCCGAACGGGGACAGTGGGGATACGCAGTATTTT.